A single sample gave rise to the 17 T cell receptor beta chains below, sequenced in a study of beta chain features in type 1 diabetes. Of the isolated RNA, all was reverse transcribed, and so the sequenced material was expressed TCRB transcripts. Some clones are missing from TCRdb's copy, which holds only in-frame ones; the method was immunoSEQ multiplex PCR. The sample carries 620,000 or so clones, roughly 15% recorded once. The sequencing input was naive CD4+ T cells from blood. The receptors were gathered from a man aged 18 to 30 in good health.

This clone occurred a few times. The V call is TRBV4-2, the J call TRBJ2-2; D not certain. Germline assignment: CDR1 LGHNA and CDR2 YNFKEQ. The CDR3 extends over 16 amino acids. The V gene lost 6 bases and the J gene lost 0 bases, with 14 bases spanning the gap. CDR3 nucleotide sequence: TGTGCCAGCAGTCCCCAGCCTCAGGCGAACACCGGGGAGCTGTTTTTT. Translation: CASSPQPQANTGELFF.

The chain has TRBV5-1 and TRBJ2-1; TRBD2 matches 9 bases. With 0 bases clipped from V and 9 bases from J, the junction kept 10 bases outside the gene matches. This CDR3 comprises 16 residues. CDR1 SGHRS and CDR2 YFSETQ come from the germline V gene. The CDR3 loop is CASSLVRGLAGTEQFF. CDR3 nucleotide sequence: TGCGCCAGCAGCTTGGTAAGAGGGCTAGCGGGGACTGAGCAGTTCTTC.

This clone came up a few times. V and J are TRBV7-2 and TRBJ1-6; no firm D call. The V end was cut by 5 bases, the J end by 4 bases, with 9 bases between. The V gene's germline CDR1 is SGHTA and CDR2 FQGNSA. This CDR3 spans 14 amino acids. Here the CDR3 reads CASSQSLYNSPLHF. The CDR3 DNA reads TGTGCCAGCAGCCAAAGCTTGTATAATTCACCCCTCCACTTT.

There are a few counts of this clone. This sample also contains other DNA sequences that code for the same CDR3. V usage is TRBV18 and J usage is TRBJ2-5; D not certain. The germline V and J ends were trimmed by 2 bases and 2 bases, with 6 bases remaining between them. CDR1 and CDR2 from the germline V gene are KGHSH and LQKENI. CDR3 length: 13 amino acids. This CDR3 reads CASSPGGQETQYF. The CDR3 DNA follows: TGTGCCAGCTCACCAGGCGGACAAGAGACCCAGTACTTC.

A few counts support this clone. V usage is TRBV4-3 and J usage is TRBJ2-2; 12 nucleotides align to TRBD1. Germline-derived CDR1 and CDR2 are LGHNA and YSLEER. The V segment lost 6 bases and the J segment 5 bases; nucleotides outside the gene matches: 4. CDR3 size: 15 residues. CDR3 bases: TGCGCCAGCAGAGGGGGACAGGGGGCGACCGGGGAGCTGTTTTTT. It codes for CASRGGQGATGELFF.

This clone has only a few counts. The gene calls are TRBV28 and TRBJ2-7; D not certain. Per germline, CDR1 MDHEN and CDR2 SYDVKM. The CDR3 is 12 amino acids. Trimming pared 8 bases from V and 3 bases from J, leaving 11 bases between. In DNA form, the CDR3 reads TGTGCCAGCTCCGTCTCGAGCTACGAGCAGTACTTC. It is translated as CASSVSSYEQYF.

Remarks on this clone: The identical CDR3 is also encoded by other nucleotide sequences in the sample. This chain uses TRBV7-2 with TRBJ2-1; D call uncertain. This CDR3 region has 13 residues. Germline lookup yields CDR1 SGHTA and CDR2 FQGNSA. The ends were cut back, 5 bases at V and 0 bases at J, with 5 bases in the middle. DNA for the CDR3: TGTGCCAGCAGCCCCACCTCCTACAATGAGCAGTTCTTC. Translating it yields CASSPTSYNEQFF.

This clone was seen a few times. This sequence joins TRBV7-9 and TRBJ2-1, with D perhaps matching TRBD2 (5 bases). This CDR3 spans 12 amino acids. Germline V gene data show CDR1 as SEHNR and CDR2 as FQNEAQ (reference sequence). Trimming shortened V by 6 bases and J by 7 bases, and 10 bases separated the two germline ends. CDR3 region: CASRPGWNEQFF. DNA of the CDR3: TGTGCCAGCAGACCGGGGTGGAATGAGCAGTTCTTC.

Note on this clone: Because the CDR3 is missing its conserved closing phenylalanine or tryptophan, this is likely a read error. It is unclear where the CDR3 begins or ends on the DNA, so no DNA is shown, and the CDR3 is as TCRdb lists it. This chain uses TRBV2 with TRBJ1-1. The CDR3 is made up of 11 amino acids, end residues included. Germline V CDR1 and CDR2: SNHLY, FYNNEI. The CDR3: CASSEAAGLKY.

The table lists this clone with a few counts. The chain links TRBV2 to TRBJ2-3; the D gene is possibly TRBD2 (6 bases). This CDR3 spans 14 amino acids. In germline, CDR1 is SNHLY, CDR2 FYNNEI. V was clipped by 7 bases and J by 5 bases, with 16 bases between them. CDR3: CASTGGLSIDTQYF. The DNA for the CDR3 is TGTGCCAGCACCGGGGGACTCTCTATAGATACGCAGTATTTT.

The chain is built from TRBV4-3 and TRBJ1-2; D possibly corresponds to TRBD1 (5 bases). The CDR3 runs 18 residues. V was cut by 0 bases and J by 4 bases, with 21 bases left in between. Germline V CDR1 and CDR2: LGHNA, YSLEER. CDR3 in amino acids: CASSQDWRQGGQSYGYTF. In nucleotides, the CDR3 is TGCGCCAGCAGCCAAGATTGGAGGCAGGGAGGGCAATCCTATGGCTACACCTTC.

This chain links TRBV29-1 with TRBJ2-5, with 10 bases that match TRBD1. J was trimmed by 4 bases and V by 8 bases; bases with no gene match: 10. The V gene's germline CDR1 is SQVTM and CDR2 ANQGSEA. This CDR3 is built from 14 residues. CDR3 sequence reads: CSTSGQGGSETQYF. CDR3 bases: TGCAGCACTAGTGGACAGGGGGGATCAGAGACCCAGTACTTC. Supplemented by reference TRBV29-1 and TRBJ2-5, the full variable domain reads SAVISQKPSRDICQRGTSLTIQCQVDSQVTMMFWYRQQPGQSLTLIATANQGSEATYESGFVIDKFPISRPNLTFSTLTVSNMSPEDSSIYLCSTSGQGGSETQYFGPGTRLLVL.

The chain couples TRBV18 to TRBJ2-2, with 10 nucleotides matching TRBD1. The germline V gene encodes CDR1 KGHSH and CDR2 LQKENI. CDR3 size: 18 residues. V was pared by 4 bases and J by 2 bases, with 10 bases of the junction left unmatched. This chain's CDR3 is CASSRAGTGDFNTGELFF. The CDR3, as DNA: TGTGCCAGCTCACGCGCCGGGACAGGGGACTTCAACACCGGGGAGCTGTTTTTT.

V usage is TRBV29-1 and J usage is TRBJ2-2; D uncertain. Trimming left V 6 bases short and J 0 bases short, with 14 bases between. The CDR3 is 15 amino acids. Germline V lookup: CDR1 SQVTM, CDR2 ANQGSEA. CDR3 residues: CSVGFGPTNTGELFF. CDR3 DNA: TGCAGCGTAGGGTTTGGGCCTACGAACACCGGGGAGCTGTTTTTT.

This chain joins TRBV5-1 and TRBJ2-1, with 9 bases fitting TRBD1. V was pared by 3 bases and J by 6 bases, with 4 bases of the junction left unmatched. Looked up from germline, CDR1 is SGHRS and CDR2 is YFSETQ. CDR3 length equals 14 residues. The CDR3, as DNA: TGCGCCAGCAGCTACGGACAGGGGCTCAATGAGCAGTTCTTC. As protein: CASSYGQGLNEQFF.

This clone came up a few times. The chain has TRBV27 and TRBJ2-4; 13 bases fit TRBD2. Germline V gene sequence: CDR1 MNHEY, CDR2 SMNVEV (reference sequence). Unmatched junction bases numbered 4, after V lost 5 bases and J lost 0 bases. The length of the CDR3 is 17 residues. The CDR3 nucleotides read TGTGCCAGCAGTCCGTGGACTAGCGGGGGAGCCAAAAACATTCAGTACTTC. Translated: CASSPWTSGGAKNIQYF.

A few counts support this clone. The chain joins TRBV7-2 to TRBJ1-2; D is perhaps TRBD1 (5 bases). V dropped 7 bases and J dropped 4 bases, with 19 bases sitting between them. Germline CDR1 is SGHTA and CDR2 is FQGNSA. This CDR3 contains 15 residues. The CDR3 is CASNFIGGTGYGYTF. CDR3 nucleotide sequence: TGTGCCAGCAATTTTATCGGGGGGACGGGCTATGGCTACACCTTC.